The clone carrying this T cell receptor (beta chain) was recorded only once. Its specificity is not known. Primed by a sample-barcoded 5' primer and a J-beta primer mix, a second PCR proceeded for 7 to 11 cycles. TCRdb called the 5' RACE reads again in MiXCR, with one record for every CDR3 protein. This table has approximately 800,000 distinct CDR3 sequences, 58% appearing once. These data come from a study of blood T cells in healthy people across ages. General study findings and limits: Roughly linear age-related decline in beta diversity appeared, significant by age roughly 40.

The CDR3 totals 15 residues. The V end was cut by 2 bases, the J end by 8 bases, with 17 bases between. Germline V gives CDR1 SGHKS, CDR2 YYEKEE (reference sequence). This TCR was sampled from a man between 25 and 39 years old in good health. Sequenced: blood. The V call is TRBV5-5, the J call TRBJ2-1; D not resolved. The CDR3 DNA reads as TGTGCCAGCAGCTTCGGCTTCCGGGCTTACGATGAGCAGTTCTTC. Its protein product is CASSFGFRAYDEQFF.